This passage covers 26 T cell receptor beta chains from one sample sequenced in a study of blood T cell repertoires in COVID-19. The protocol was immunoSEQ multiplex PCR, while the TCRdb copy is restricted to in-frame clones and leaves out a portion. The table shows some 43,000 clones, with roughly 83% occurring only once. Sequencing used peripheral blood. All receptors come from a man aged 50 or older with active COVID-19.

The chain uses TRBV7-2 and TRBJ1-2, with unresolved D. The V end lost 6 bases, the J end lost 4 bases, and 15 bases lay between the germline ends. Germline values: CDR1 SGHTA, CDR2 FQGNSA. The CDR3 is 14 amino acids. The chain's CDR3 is CASSRGLKGYGYTF. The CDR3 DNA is TGTGCCAGCAGTCGAGGACTAAAGGGCTATGGCTACACCTTC.

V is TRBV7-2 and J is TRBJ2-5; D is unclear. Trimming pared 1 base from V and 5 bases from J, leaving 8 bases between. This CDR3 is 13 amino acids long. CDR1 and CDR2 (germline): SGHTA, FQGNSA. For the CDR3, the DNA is TGTGCCAGCAGCTTAGGTTGGCGGGAGACCCAGTACTTC. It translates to CASSLGWRETQYF.

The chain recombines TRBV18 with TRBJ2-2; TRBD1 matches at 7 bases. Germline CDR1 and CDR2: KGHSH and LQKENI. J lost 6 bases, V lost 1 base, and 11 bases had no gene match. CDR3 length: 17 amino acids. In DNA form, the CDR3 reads TGTGCCAGCTCACCACAAGACAGGGCTTTTCTCTCCGGGGAGCTGTTTTTT. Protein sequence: CASSPQDRAFLSGELFF.

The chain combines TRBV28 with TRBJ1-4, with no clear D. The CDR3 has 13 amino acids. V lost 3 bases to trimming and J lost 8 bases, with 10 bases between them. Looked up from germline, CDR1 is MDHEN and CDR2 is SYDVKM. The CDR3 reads CASSLPGWEKLFF. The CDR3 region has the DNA TGTGCCAGCAGTTTGCCGGGTTGGGAAAAACTGTTTTTT.

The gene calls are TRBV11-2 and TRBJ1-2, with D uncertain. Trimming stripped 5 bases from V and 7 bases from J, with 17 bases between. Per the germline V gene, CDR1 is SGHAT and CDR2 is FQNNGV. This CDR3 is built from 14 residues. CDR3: CASSPGGPPTGYTF. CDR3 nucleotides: TGTGCCAGCAGCCCGGGAGGACCTCCAACTGGCTACACCTTC.

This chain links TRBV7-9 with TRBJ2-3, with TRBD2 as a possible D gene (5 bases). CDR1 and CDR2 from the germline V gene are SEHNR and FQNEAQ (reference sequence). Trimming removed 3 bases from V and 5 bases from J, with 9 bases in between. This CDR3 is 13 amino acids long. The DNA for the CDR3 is TGTGCCAGCAGCTTCGACGCGGGAGATACGCAGTATTTT. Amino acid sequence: CASSFDAGDTQYF. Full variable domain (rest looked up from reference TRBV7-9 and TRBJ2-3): DTGVSQNPRHKITKRGQNVTFRCDPISEHNRLYWYRQTLGQGPEFLTYFQNEAQLEKSRLLSDRFSAERPKGSFSTLEIQRTEQGDSAMYLCASSFDAGDTQYFGPGTRLTVL.

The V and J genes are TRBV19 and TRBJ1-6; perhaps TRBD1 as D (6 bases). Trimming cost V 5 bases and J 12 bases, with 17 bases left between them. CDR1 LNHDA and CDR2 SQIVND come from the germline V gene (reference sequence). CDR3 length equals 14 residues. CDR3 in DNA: TGTGCCAGTAGTGAGATTCAGGGGTTGTTACCCCTCCACTTT. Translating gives CASSEIQGLLPLHF. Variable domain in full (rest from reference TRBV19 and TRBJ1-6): DGGITQSPKYLFRKEGQNVTLSCEQNLNHDAMYWYRQDPGQGLRLIYYSQIVNDFQKGDIAEGYSVSREKKESFPLTVTSAQKNPTAFYLCASSEIQGLLPLHFGNGTRLTVT.

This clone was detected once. In nucleotides, the CDR3 is TGTGCCACCAGTGATTTGGGTGGGGGGGCTGAAGCTTTCTTT. This translates into CATSDLGGGAEAFF. The chain joins TRBV24-1 to TRBJ1-1; a weak D match, TRBD1 (5 bases). Trimming removed 0 bases from V and 6 bases from J, with 10 bases in between. From germline, CDR1 is KGHDR and CDR2 SFDVKD. CDR3 size: 14 residues.

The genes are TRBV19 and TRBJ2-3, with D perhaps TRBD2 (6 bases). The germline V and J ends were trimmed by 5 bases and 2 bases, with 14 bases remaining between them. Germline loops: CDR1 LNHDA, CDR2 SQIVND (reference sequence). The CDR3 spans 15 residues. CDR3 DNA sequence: TGTGCCAGTAGTCCGCGGGACCAGTACACAGATACGCAGTATTTT. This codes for CASSPRDQYTDTQYF.

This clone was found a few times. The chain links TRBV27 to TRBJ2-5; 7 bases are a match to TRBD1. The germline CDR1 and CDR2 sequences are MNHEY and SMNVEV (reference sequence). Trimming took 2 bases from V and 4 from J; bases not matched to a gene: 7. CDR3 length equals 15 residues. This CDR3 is CASSLGTDQGETQYF. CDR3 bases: TGTGCCAGCAGTTTAGGGACAGATCAAGGAGAGACCCAGTACTTC.

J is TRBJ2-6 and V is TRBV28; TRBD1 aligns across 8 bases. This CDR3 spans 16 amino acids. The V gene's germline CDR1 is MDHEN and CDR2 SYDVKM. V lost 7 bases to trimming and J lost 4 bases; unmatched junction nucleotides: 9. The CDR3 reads CASTSGGAQGANVLTF. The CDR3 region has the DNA TGTGCCAGCACCTCAGGGGGCGCGCAGGGGGCCAACGTCCTGACTTTC.

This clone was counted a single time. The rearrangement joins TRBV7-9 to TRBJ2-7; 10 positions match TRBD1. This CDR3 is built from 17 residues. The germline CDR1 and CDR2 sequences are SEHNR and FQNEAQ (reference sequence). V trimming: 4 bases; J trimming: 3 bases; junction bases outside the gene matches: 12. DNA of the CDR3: TGTGCCAGCAGCTCATGGGACAGGGGACTTAAGGACTACGAGCAGTACTTC. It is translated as CASSSWDRGLKDYEQYF.

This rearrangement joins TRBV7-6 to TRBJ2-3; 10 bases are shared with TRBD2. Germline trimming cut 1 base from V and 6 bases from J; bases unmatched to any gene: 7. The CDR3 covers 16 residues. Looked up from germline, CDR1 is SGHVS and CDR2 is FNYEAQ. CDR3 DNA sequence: TGTGCCAGCAGCTTAGTCAGCGGGGGGGCCGGGGATACGCAGTATTTT. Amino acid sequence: CASSLVSGGAGDTQYF.

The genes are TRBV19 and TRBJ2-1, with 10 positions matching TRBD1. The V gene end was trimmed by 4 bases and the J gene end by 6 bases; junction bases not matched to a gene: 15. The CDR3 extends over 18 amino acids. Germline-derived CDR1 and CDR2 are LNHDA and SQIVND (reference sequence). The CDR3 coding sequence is TGTGCCAGTAGTACTTCCCGGGACAGGGGCCCCCCTGGCAATGAGCAGTTCTTC. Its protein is CASSTSRDRGPPGNEQFF.

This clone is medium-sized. In DNA form, the CDR3 reads TGCAGCGTTGAATTTGCAGGCGGGATAGGTCAGCCCCAGCATTTT. Its protein product is CSVEFAGGIGQPQHF. The chain employs TRBV29-1 and TRBJ1-5; D unclear. CDR3 size: 15 residues. In germline, CDR1 is SQVTM, CDR2 ANQGSEA. Trimming took off 2 bases at V and 6 bases at J, with 17 bases between the two ends.

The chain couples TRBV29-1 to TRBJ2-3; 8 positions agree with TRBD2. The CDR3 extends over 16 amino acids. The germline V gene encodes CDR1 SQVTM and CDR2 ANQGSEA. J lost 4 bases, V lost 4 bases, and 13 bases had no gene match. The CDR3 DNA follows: TGCAGCGTTGTTCTTCGGGGGGGCCGGAAGGCAGATACGCAGTATTTT. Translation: CSVVLRGGRKADTQYF.

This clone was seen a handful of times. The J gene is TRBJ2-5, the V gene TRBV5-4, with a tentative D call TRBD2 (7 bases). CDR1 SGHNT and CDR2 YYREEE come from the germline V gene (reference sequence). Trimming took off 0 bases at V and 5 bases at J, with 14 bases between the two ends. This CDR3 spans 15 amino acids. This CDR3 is CASSLGGGAVETQYF. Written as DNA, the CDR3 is TGTGCCAGCAGCTTGGGTGGGGGGGCGGTCGAGACCCAGTACTTC.

The CDR3 protein is CASSDSTPLRGETDTQYF. Here the CDR3 DNA reads TGTGCCAGCAGTGACTCTACTCCGCTCCGGGGAGAAACAGATACGCAGTATTTT. This chain joins TRBV6-4 and TRBJ2-3; tentatively, D is TRBD2 (5 bases). The CDR3 length is 18 residues. V was pared by 0 bases and J by 3 bases, with 19 bases between. From germline, CDR1 is MRHNA and CDR2 SNTAGT.

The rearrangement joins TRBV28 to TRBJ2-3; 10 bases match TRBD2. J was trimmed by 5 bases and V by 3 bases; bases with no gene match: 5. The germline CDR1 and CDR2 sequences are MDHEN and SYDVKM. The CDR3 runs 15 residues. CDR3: CASSFLAGAGDTQYF. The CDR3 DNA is TGTGCCAGCAGTTTTCTAGCGGGGGCGGGAGATACGCAGTATTTT.

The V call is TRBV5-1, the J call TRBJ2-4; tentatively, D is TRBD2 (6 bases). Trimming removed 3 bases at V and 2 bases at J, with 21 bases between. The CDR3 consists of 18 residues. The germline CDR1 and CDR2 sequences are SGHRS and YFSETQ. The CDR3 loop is CASSSSDVGGWSKNIQYF. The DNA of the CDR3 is TGCGCCAGCAGCTCGTCCGACGTCGGGGGTTGGTCCAAAAACATTCAGTACTTC.

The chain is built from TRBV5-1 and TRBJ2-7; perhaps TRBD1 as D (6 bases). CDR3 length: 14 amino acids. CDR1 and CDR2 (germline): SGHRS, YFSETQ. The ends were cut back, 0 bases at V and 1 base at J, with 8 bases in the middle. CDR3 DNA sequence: TGCGCCAGCAGCTTGGCTGGACAGTCCTACGAGCAGTACTTC. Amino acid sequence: CASSLAGQSYEQYF. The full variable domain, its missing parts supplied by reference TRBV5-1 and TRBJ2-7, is KAGVTQTPRYLIKTRGQQVTLSCSPISGHRSVSWYQQTPGQGLQFLFEYFSETQRNKGNFPGRFSGRQFSNSRSEMNVSTLELGDSALYLCASSLAGQSYEQYFGPGTRLTVT.

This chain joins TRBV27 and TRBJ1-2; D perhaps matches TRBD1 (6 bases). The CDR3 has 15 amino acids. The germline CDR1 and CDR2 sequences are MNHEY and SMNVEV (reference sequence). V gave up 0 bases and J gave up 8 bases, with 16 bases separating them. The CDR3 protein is CASSLSVTGMSGYTF. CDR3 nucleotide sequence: TGTGCCAGCAGTTTATCGGTTACAGGGATGAGCGGCTACACCTTC.

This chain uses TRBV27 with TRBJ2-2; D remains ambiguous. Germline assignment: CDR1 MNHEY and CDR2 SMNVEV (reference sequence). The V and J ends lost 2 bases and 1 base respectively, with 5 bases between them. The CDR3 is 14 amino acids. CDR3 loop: CASSLGQNTGELFF. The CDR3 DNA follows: TGTGCCAGCAGTTTAGGGCAGAACACCGGGGAGCTGTTTTTT.

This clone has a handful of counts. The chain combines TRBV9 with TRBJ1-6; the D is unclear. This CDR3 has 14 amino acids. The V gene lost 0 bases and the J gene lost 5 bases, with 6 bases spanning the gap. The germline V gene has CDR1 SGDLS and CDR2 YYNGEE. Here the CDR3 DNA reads TGTGCCAGCAGCGTAGGTGGAGATAATTCACCCCTCCACTTT. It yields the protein CASSVGGDNSPLHF.

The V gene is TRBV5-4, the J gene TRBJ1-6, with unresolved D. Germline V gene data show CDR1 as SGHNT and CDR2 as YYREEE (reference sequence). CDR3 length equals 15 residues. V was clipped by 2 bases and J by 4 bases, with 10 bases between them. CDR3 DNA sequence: TGTGCCAGCAGCTTAGCGGGTGTTTATAATTCACCCCTCCACTTT. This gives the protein CASSLAGVYNSPLHF.

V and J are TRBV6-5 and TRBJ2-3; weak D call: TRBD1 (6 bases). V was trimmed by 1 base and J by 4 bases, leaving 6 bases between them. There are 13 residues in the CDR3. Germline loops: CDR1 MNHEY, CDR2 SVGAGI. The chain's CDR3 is CASSYYRADTQYF. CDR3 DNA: TGTGCCAGCAGTTACTACAGGGCAGATACGCAGTATTTT.